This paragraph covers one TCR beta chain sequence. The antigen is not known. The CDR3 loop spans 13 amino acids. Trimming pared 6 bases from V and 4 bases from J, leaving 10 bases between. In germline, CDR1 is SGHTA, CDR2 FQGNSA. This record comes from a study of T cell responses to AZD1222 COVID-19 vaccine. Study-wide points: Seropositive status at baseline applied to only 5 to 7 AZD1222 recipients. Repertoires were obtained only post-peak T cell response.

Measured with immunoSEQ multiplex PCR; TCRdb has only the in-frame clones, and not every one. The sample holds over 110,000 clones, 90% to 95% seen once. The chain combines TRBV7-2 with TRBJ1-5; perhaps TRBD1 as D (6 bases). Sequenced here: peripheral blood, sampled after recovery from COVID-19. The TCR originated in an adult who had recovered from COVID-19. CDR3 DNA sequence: TGTGCCAGCAGTACTACAGGGAATCAGCCCCAGCATTTT. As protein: CASSTTGNQPQHF.